This is a list of T cell receptor beta chains from one sample in a study of Ad26.COV2.S vaccination and SARS-CoV-2 variants. Measured with immunoSEQ multiplex PCR; TCRdb has only the in-frame clones, and not every one. The repertoire includes roughly 700,000 clones, roughly 90% of them detected once, and about 1.5% sits in the top ten. Sample: peripheral blood, taken in a trial of Ad26.COV2.S vaccine versus placebo. The receptors were gathered from a person aged 18-60 years who received the Ad26.COV2.S COVID-19 vaccine or a placebo. Each CDR3 is given with its conserved first and last residue. A D gene is named only where the DNA matches it firmly. Clone size appears in some rows only: once, few, many, or a class for an expanded clone.

clone size: once; V gene: TRBV7-2; D gene: .; J gene: TRBJ1-1; CDR3 DNA: TGTGCCAGCAGCACGGCAGGGGTCGGCAACACTGAAGCTTTCTTT; CDR3 protein: CASSTAGVGNTEAFF
clone size: once; V gene: TRBV27; D gene: TRBD1; J gene: TRBJ1-1; CDR3 DNA: TGTGCCAGCAGGTGGGACAGGGAGAACACTGAAGCTTTCTTT; CDR3 protein: CASRWDRENTEAFF
clone size: .; V gene: TRBV5-1; D gene: .; J gene: TRBJ2-2; CDR3 DNA: TGCGCCAGCAGCTTGGACGGGGCCGGGGAGCTGTTTTTT; CDR3 protein: CASSLDGAGELFF
clone size: .; V gene: TRBV13; D gene: .; J gene: TRBJ2-1; CDR3 DNA: TGTGCCAGCAGCCAAGCCGGGAGTGGGAATGAGCAGTTCTTC; CDR3 protein: CASSQAGSGNEQFF
clone size: .; V gene: TRBV19; D gene: .; J gene: TRBJ1-2; CDR3 DNA: TGTGCCAGTAGTTGGTCAACCTATGGCTACACCTTC; CDR3 protein: CASSWSTYGYTF
clone size: .; V gene: TRBV18; D gene: .; J gene: TRBJ1-2; CDR3 DNA: TGTGCCAGCTCACCCCAGGGCAGGGACTATGGCTACACCTTC; CDR3 protein: CASSPQGRDYGYTF
clone size: .; V gene: TRBV10-3; D gene: .; J gene: TRBJ1-1; CDR3 DNA: TGTGCCATCAGTGTAATCATGAACACTGAAGCTTTCTTT; CDR3 protein: CAISVIMNTEAFF
clone size: .; V gene: TRBV6-5; D gene: .; J gene: TRBJ1-5; CDR3 DNA: TGTGCCAGCAGGAGGGTAAATCAGCCCCAGCATTTT; CDR3 protein: CASRRVNQPQHF
clone size: .; V gene: TRBV2; D gene: .; J gene: TRBJ2-1; CDR3 DNA: TGTGCCAGCTTAAGGGAGAAAAGTTATGAGCAGTTCTTC; CDR3 protein: CASLREKSYEQFF
clone size: once; V gene: TRBV6-1; D gene: .; J gene: TRBJ2-7; CDR3 DNA: TGTGCCAGCAGTGAAGACCCCGTGTACGAGCAGTACTTC; CDR3 protein: CASSEDPVYEQYF
clone size: .; V gene: TRBV7-9; D gene: .; J gene: TRBJ2-3; CDR3 DNA: TGTGCCAGCAGCTTAGGTGCGGGTACTAGCACAGATACGCAGTATTTT; CDR3 protein: CASSLGAGTSTDTQYF
clone size: .; V gene: TRBV7-9; D gene: .; J gene: TRBJ2-1; CDR3 DNA: TGTGCCAGCAGCCGCGATCTAGCTTACAATGAGCAGTTCTTC; CDR3 protein: CASSRDLAYNEQFF
clone size: .; V gene: TRBV6-6; D gene: TRBD2; J gene: TRBJ2-7; CDR3 DNA: TGTGCCAGCAGTTACCCTAGCGGGGGCCCCTTTTACGAGCAGTACTTC; CDR3 protein: CASSYPSGGPFYEQYF
clone size: .; V gene: TRBV7-8; D gene: .; J gene: TRBJ2-5; CDR3 DNA: TGTGCCAGCAGCCGCTCGAGGGAAGAGACCCAGTACTTC; CDR3 protein: CASSRSREETQYF
clone size: .; V gene: TRBV5-8; D gene: .; J gene: TRBJ1-5; CDR3 DNA: TGTGCCAGCAGCTTTGGGCAGCCCCAGCATTTT; CDR3 protein: CASSFGQPQHF